This T cell receptor (beta chain) comes out of a study of Ad26.COV2.S vaccination and SARS-CoV-2 variants. Sample treatment: some 20 received Ad26.COV2.S at low or high dose, single or two shots; 5 received placebo; per-sample allocation not given. The samples were gathered on day 63 after the first injection of vaccine or placebo. V lost 2 bases and J 0 bases, leaving 7 bases between the germline ends. The CDR3 has 14 amino acids. Germline CDR1 and CDR2: SGHDT and YYEEEE. Broader study findings: The TCR breadth and depth analyses may have understated or missed part of the total T cell responses.

This clone was counted a few times. As yet, its antigen is unknown. Measured with immunoSEQ multiplex PCR; TCRdb has only the in-frame clones, and not every one. The data show some 480,000 clones, approximately 90% seen once. Sequenced here: peripheral blood, sampled in a trial of Ad26.COV2.S vaccine versus placebo. The receptor was isolated from a person between 18 and 65 years old who received the Ad26.COV2.S COVID-19 vaccine or a placebo. The gene calls are TRBV5-6 and TRBJ2-3; D ambiguous. The chain's CDR3 is CASSFPFSTDTQYF. The CDR3 region has the DNA TGTGCCAGCAGCTTCCCATTTAGCACAGATACGCAGTATTTT.